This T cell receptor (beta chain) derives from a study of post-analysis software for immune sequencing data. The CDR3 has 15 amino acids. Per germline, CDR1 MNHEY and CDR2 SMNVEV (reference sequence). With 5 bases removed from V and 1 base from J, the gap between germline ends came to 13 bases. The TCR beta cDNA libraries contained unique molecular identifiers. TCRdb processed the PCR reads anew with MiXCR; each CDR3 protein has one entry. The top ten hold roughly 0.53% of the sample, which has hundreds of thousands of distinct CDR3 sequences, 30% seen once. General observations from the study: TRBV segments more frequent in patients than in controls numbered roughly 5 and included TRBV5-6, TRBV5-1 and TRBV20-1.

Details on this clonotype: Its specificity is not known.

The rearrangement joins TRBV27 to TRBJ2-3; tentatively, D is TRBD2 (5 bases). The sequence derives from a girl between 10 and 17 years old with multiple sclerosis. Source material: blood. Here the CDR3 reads CASSQPGWGTDTQYF. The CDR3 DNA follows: TGTGCCAGCAGTCAGCCGGGGTGGGGCACAGATACGCAGTATTTT.